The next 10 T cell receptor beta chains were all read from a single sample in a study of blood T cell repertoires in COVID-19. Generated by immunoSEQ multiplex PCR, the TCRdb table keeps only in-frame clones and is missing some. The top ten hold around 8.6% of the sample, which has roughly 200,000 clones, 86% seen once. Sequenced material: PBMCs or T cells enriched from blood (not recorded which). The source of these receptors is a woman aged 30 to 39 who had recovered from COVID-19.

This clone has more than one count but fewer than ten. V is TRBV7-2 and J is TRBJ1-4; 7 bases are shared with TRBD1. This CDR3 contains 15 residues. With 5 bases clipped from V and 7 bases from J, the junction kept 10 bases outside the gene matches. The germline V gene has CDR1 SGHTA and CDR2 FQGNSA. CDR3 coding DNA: TGTGCCAGCAGCCCTAGGACAGGAGCGAGTGAAAAACTGTTTTTT. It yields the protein CASSPRTGASEKLFF.

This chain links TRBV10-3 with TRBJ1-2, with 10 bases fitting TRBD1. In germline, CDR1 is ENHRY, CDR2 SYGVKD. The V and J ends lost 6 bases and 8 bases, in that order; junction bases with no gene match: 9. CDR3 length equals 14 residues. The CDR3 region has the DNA TGTGCCATCAGCGCCGGGACAGGGGAATACGGCTACACCTTC. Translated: CAISAGTGEYGYTF.

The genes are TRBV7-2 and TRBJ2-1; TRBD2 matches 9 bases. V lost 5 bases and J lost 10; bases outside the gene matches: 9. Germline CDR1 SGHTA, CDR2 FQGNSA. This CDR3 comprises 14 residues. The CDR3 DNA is TGTGCCAGCAGCCGGACTAGCGAGAAAGGAGAGCAGTTCTTC. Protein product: CASSRTSEKGEQFF.

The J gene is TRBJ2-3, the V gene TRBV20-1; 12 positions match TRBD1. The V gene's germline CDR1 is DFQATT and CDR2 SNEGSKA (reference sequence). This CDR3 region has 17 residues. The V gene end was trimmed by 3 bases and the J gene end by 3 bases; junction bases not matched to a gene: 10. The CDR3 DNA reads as TGCAGTGCTAGTAGTACGGGACAGGGGGCGCGGACAGATACGCAGTATTTT. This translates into CSASSTGQGARTDTQYF.

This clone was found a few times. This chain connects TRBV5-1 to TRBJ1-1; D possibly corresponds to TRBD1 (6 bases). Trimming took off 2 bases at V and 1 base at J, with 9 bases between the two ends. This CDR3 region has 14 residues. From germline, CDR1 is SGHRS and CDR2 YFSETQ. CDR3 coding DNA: TGCGCCAGCAGCTTTGAGGGGGAGAACACTGAAGCTTTCTTT. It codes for CASSFEGENTEAFF.

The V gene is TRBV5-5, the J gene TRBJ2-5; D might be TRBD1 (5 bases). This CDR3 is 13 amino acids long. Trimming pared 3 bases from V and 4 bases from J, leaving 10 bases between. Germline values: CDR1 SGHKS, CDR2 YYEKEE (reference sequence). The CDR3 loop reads CASSSQGRETQYF. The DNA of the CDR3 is TGTGCCAGCAGCTCGCAGGGTCGAGAGACCCAGTACTTC.

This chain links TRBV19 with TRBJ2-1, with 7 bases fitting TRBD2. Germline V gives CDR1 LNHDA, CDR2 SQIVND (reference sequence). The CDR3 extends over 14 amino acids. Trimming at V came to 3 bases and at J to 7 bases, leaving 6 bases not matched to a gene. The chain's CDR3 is CASSIVRSGNEQFF. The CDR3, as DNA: TGTGCCAGTAGTATTGTTCGTAGCGGGAATGAGCAGTTCTTC.

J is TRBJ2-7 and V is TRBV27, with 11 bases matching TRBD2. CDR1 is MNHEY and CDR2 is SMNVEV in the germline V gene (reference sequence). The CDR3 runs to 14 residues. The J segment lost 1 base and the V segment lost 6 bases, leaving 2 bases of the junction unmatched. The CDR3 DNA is TGTGCCAGCAGGACTAGCGGGATGTCCTACGAGCAGTACTTC. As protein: CASRTSGMSYEQYF.

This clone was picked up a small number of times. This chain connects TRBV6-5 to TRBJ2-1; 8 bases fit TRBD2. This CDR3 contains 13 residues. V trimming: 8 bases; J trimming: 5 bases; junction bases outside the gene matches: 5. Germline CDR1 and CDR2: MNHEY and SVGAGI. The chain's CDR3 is CASGTSGHNEQFF. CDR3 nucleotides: TGTGCCAGCGGAACTAGCGGCCACAATGAGCAGTTCTTC.

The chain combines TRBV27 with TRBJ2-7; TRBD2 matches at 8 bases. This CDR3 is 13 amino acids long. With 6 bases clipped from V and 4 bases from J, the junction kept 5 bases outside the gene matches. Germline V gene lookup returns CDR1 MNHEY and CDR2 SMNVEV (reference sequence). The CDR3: CASSSGGGYEQYF. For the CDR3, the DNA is TGTGCCAGCAGCTCGGGGGGGGGTTACGAGCAGTACTTC.